Listed here is a single TCR beta chain. This sample was taken from a study of blood T cells in healthy people across ages. V lost 3 bases, J lost 1 base, and 4 bases stayed unmatched. Germline V CDR1 and CDR2: LGHDT, YNNKEL (reference sequence). The CDR3 is made up of 15 amino acids. A second PCR, run for about 7 to 11 cycles, used a sample-barcoded 5' primer plus a J-beta primer mix. A template-switch adaptor containing 12 random nucleotides labeled each cDNA molecule. MiXCR was run by TCRdb on the 5' RACE reads, yielding one entry per CDR3 protein. The sample includes 850,000 to 1,300,000 distinct CDR3 sequences, more than 40% of them seen just once.

The rearrangement joins TRBV3-1 to TRBJ2-3, with 7 bases lining up with TRBD1. Sequences were obtained from blood. The receptor comes from a woman in her sixties or seventies in good health. The CDR3 reads CASSQAGTGTDTQYF. Here the CDR3 DNA reads TGTGCCAGCAGCCAGGCCGGGACAGGCACAGATACGCAGTATTTT.